A single sample is the source of the 6 T cell receptor beta chains below, sequenced in a study of blood T cell repertoires in COVID-19. Some clones are missing from TCRdb's copy, which holds only in-frame ones; the method was immunoSEQ multiplex PCR. Of 95,000 to 150,000 clones listed, 65% to 90% are singletons. The specimen was peripheral blood. The origin of the receptors is a woman older than 75 with acute or convalescent COVID-19.

V and J are TRBV6-5 and TRBJ1-6; no firm D call. This CDR3 region has 15 residues. The germline V gene encodes CDR1 MNHEY and CDR2 SVGAGI. The ends were cut back, 6 bases at V and 8 bases at J, with 17 bases in the middle. The CDR3 reads CASRLKPGEDSPLHF. As DNA, the CDR3 is TGTGCCAGCAGGCTAAAGCCGGGAGAAGATTCACCCCTCCACTTT.

This chain links TRBV4-1 with TRBJ1-2; 8 bases are a match to TRBD1. There are 14 residues in the CDR3. The V gene end was trimmed by 0 bases and the J gene end by 8 bases; junction bases not matched to a gene: 5. Germline loops: CDR1 MGHRA, CDR2 YSYEKL. In DNA form, the CDR3 reads TGCGCCAGCAGCCAAGAAGGGACAGGAAGCGGCTACACCTTC. This encodes CASSQEGTGSGYTF.

This clone showed up many times. The chain carries TRBV6-5 and TRBJ1-6; no clear D. V was trimmed by 6 bases and J by 8 bases, leaving 11 bases between them. The CDR3 runs to 13 residues. In germline, CDR1 is MNHEY, CDR2 SVGAGI. CDR3 nucleotide sequence: TGTGCCAGCAGGGACTCGGGGTATTCACCCCTCCACTTT. Amino acids: CASRDSGYSPLHF.

About this clone itself: Within the sample, other DNA sequences also encode this same CDR3. The gene calls are TRBV9 and TRBJ1-5; TRBD1 is a possible D gene (6 bases). Looked up from germline, CDR1 is SGDLS and CDR2 is YYNGEE. V shed 3 bases and J shed 7 bases, with 17 bases lying between them. The CDR3 is 15 amino acids. The CDR3 sequence: CASSAGGGAGQPQHF. The CDR3 DNA sequence: TGTGCCAGCAGCGCTGGGGGGGGCGCCGGCCAGCCCCAGCATTTT.

This chain links TRBV9 with TRBJ1-4; 11 positions match TRBD1. Germline CDR1 and CDR2: SGDLS and YYNGEE. There are 15 residues in the CDR3. Trimming took 3 bases from V and 6 from J; bases not matched to a gene: 4. CDR3 nucleotide sequence: TGTGCCAGCAGCGGCGGACAGGGGGCGTATGAAAAACTGTTTTTT. Translation gives CASSGGQGAYEKLFF.

The chain recombines TRBV7-2 with TRBJ1-5; TRBD1 agrees at 9 bases. Per germline, CDR1 SGHTA and CDR2 FQGNSA. CDR3 length: 17 residues. V dropped 4 bases and J dropped 3; count of bases not matched to a gene: 10. The CDR3 DNA reads as TGTGCCAGCAGCTGGGGGACAGGGATGGGGGCCAATCAGCCCCAGCATTTT. Protein: CASSWGTGMGANQPQHF.